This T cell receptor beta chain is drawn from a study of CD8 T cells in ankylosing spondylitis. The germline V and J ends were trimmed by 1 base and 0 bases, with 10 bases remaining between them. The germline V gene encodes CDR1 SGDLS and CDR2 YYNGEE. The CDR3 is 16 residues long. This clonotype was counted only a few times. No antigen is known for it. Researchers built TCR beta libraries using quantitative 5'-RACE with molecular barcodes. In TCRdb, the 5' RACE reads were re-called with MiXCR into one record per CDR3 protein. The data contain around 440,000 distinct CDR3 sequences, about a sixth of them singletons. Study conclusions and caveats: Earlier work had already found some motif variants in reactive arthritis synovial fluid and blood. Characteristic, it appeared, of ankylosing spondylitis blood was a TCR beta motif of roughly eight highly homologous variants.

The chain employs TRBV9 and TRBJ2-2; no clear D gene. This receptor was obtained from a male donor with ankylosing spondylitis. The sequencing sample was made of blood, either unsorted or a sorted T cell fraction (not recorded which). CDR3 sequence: CASSVRVHPNTGELFF. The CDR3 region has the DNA TGTGCCAGCAGCGTACGTGTACACCCGAACACCGGGGAGCTGTTTTTT.